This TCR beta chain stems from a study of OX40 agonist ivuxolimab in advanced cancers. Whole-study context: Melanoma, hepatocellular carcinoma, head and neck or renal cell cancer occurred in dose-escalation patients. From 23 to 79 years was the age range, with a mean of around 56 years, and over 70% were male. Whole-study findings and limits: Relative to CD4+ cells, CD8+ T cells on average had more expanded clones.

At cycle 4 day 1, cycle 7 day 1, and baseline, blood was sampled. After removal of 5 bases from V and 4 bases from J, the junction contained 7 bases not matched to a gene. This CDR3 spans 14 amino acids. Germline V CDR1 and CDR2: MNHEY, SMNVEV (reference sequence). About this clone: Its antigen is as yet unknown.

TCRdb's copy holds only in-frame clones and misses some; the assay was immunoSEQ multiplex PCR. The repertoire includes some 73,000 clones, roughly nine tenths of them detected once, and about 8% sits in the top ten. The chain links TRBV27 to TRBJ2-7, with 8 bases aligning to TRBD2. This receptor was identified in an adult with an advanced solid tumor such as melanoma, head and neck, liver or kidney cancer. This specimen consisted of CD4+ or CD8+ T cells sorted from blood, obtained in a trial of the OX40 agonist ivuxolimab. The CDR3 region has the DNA TGTGCCAGCAGTACTAGGACTAGCTCGTACGAGCAGTACTTC. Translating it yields CASSTRTSSYEQYF.